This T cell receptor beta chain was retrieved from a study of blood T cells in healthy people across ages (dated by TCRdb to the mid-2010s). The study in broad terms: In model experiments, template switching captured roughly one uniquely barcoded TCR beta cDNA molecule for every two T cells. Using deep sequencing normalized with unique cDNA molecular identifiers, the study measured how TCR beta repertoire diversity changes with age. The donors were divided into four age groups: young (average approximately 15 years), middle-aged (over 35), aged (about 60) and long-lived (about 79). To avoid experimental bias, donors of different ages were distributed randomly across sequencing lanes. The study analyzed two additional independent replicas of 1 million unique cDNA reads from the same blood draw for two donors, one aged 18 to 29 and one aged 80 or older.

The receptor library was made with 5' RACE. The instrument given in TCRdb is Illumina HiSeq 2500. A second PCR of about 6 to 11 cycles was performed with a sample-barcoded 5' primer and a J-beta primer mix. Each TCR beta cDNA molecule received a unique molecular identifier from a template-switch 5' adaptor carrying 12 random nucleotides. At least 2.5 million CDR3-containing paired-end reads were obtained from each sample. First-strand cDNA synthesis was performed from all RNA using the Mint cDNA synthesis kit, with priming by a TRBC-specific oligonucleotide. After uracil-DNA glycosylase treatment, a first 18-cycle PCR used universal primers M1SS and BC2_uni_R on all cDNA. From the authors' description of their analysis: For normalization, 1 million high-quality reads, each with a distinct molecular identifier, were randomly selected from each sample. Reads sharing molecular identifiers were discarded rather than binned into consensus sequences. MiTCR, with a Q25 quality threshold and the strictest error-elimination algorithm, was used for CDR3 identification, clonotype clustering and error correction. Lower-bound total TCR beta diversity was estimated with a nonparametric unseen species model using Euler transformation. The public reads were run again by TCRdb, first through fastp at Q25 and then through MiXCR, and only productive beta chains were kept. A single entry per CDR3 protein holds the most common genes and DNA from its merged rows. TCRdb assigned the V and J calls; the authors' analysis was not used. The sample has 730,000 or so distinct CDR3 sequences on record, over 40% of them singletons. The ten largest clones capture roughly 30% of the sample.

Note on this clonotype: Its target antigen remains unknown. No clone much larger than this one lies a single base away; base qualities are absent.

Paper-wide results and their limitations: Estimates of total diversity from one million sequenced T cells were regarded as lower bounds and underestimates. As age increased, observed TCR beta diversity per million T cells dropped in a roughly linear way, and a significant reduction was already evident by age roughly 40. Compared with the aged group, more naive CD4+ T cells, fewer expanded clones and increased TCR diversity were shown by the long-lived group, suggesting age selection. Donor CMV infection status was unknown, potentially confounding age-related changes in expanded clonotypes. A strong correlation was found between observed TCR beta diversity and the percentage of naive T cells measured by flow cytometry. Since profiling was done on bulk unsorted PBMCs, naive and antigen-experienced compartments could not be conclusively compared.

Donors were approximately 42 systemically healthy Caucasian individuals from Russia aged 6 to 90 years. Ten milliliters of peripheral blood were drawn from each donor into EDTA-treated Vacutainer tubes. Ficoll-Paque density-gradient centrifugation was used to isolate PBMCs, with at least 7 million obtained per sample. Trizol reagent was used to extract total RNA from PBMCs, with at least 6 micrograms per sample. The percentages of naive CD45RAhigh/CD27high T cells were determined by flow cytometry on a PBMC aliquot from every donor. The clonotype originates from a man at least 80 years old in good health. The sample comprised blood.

The CDR3: CASSQDQLGNTIYF. The nucleotides read TGTGCCAGCAGCCAAGATCAGTTGGGAAACACCATATATTTT. Recombination joined TRBV3-1 with TRBJ1-3, with the D gene not clear enough to name. The CDR3 sequence holds 14 residues, the cysteine and phenylalanine included. The read is trimmed to its CDR3 DNA, 42 bases read in frame from base 1. The junction shows trimming of 0 bases on V and 4 bases on J, plus 7 bases between the germline ends. From a lookup of the germline V gene (reference sequence), CDR1 and CDR2 are LGHDT and YNNKEL.